These T cell receptor beta chains were read from a single sample in a study of technical replicates of blood from a handful of donors. The data were produced by immunoSEQ multiplex PCR, yet TCRdb's version contains in-frame clones alone and is incomplete. The sample lists more than 75,000 clones, around 95% occurring once. The specimen was T cells isolated from PBMCs. The receptors here all came from a human donor in good health. Both conserved end residues are part of each CDR3. The D gene is left open where the match is weak. Part of the rows lack a size; the others show once, few, many or a class for expanded clones.

CDR3 length	D gene	V gene	J gene	clone size	CDR3 protein	CDR3 DNA
16	-	TRBV7-8	TRBJ1-2	-	CASSSATASGNYGYTF	TGTGCCAGCAGCAGCGCGACAGCCTCAGGGAACTATGGCTACACCTTC
15	TRBD1	TRBV5-1	TRBJ1-4	-	CASRFGTGVNEKLFF	TGCGCCAGCCGCTTCGGGACAGGGGTTAATGAAAAACTGTTTTTT
12	-	TRBV5-4	TRBJ2-5	-	CASSLAEETQYF	TGTGCCAGCAGCTTAGCGGAAGAGACCCAGTACTTC
12	-	TRBV2	TRBJ2-7	-	CASSAGYYEQYF	TGTGCCAGCAGTGCAGGTTACTACGAGCAGTACTTC
15	TRBD1	TRBV6-5	TRBJ1-1	-	CASSKGQTMNTEAFF	TGTGCCAGCAGCAAGGGACAGACCATGAACACTGAAGCTTTCTTT
15	-	TRBV2	TRBJ2-5	-	CASRRYGTREETQYF	TGTGCCAGCCGCAGGTACGGAACGCGGGAAGAGACCCAGTACTTC
14	TRBD2	TRBV28	TRBJ2-1	-	CASRLTSGHNEQFF	TGTGCCAGCCGTCTTACTAGCGGGCACAATGAGCAGTTCTTC
14	TRBD1	TRBV14	TRBJ2-7	-	CASMIRGFSYEQYF	TGTGCCAGTATGATCAGGGGGTTTTCCTACGAGCAGTACTTC
16	TRBD1	TRBV7-3	TRBJ2-1	-	CASSSRPGQGVNEQFF	TGTGCCAGCAGCTCCCGCCCCGGACAGGGGGTCAATGAGCAGTTCTTC
15	TRBD2	TRBV6-5	TRBJ2-7	-	CASSSAGEHPYEQYF	TGTGCCAGCAGTTCAGCGGGAGAGCACCCCTACGAGCAGTACTTC
17	-	TRBV7-9	TRBJ1-1	-	CASSLGFSTDGNTEAFF	TGTGCCAGCAGCTTGGGTTTTTCAACAGACGGGAACACTGAAGCTTTCTTT
15	TRBD1	TRBV30	TRBJ1-5	-	CAWSATGGSYQPQHF	TGTGCCTGGAGTGCGACAGGGGGTAGTTATCAGCCCCAGCATTTT
15	TRBD2	TRBV11-3	TRBJ2-7	-	CASSLGLAPSYEQYF	TGTGCCAGCAGCTTGGGACTAGCGCCTTCCTACGAGCAGTACTTC
14	-	TRBV18	TRBJ1-2	-	CASSPPGPTVSYTF	TGTGCCAGCTCACCACCGGGGCCCACTGTAAGCTACACCTTC
15	-	TRBV27	TRBJ2-3	-	CASTARGFHTDTQYF	TGTGCCAGCACTGCTCGCGGATTTCACACAGATACGCAGTATTTT
12	-	TRBV27	TRBJ1-1	few	CASSSGGLEAFF	TGTGCCAGCAGTTCCGGGGGACTTGAAGCTTTCTTT
13	TRBD1	TRBV13	TRBJ1-5	-	CASGQGRNQPQHF	TGTGCCAGCGGACAGGGACGCAATCAGCCCCAGCATTTT
14	-	TRBV6-5	TRBJ2-2	-	CASSYTRDSGELFF	TGTGCCAGCAGTTACACCAGGGATTCCGGGGAGCTGTTTTTT
16	TRBD1	TRBV11-3	TRBJ2-1	-	CASSLGRDRGLNEQFF	TGTGCCAGCAGCTTAGGGCGGGACAGGGGATTGAATGAGCAGTTCTTC
17	TRBD2	TRBV9	TRBJ2-2	-	CASSVGLAGAYTGELFF	TGTGCCAGCAGCGTAGGACTAGCGGGGGCCTACACCGGGGAGCTGTTTTTT
16	TRBD1	TRBV25-1	TRBJ2-7	-	CASSAQSRDRAYEQYF	TGTGCCAGCAGTGCCCAGTCAAGGGACAGGGCTTACGAGCAGTACTTC
14	TRBD1	TRBV27	TRBJ1-1	-	CASGTGTAFTEAFF	TGTGCCAGCGGTACCGGGACAGCTTTCACTGAAGCTTTCTTT
13	TRBD1	TRBV7-3	TRBJ1-1	-	CASSAQGDTEAFF	TGTGCCAGCAGCGCCCAGGGGGACACTGAAGCTTTCTTT
14	-	TRBV27	TRBJ1-5	-	CASSSGGLSQPQHF	TGTGCCAGCAGTTCGGGGGGGCTATCTCAGCCCCAGCATTTT
11	-	TRBV19	TRBJ2-5	once	CASSFGETQYF	TGTGCCAGTAGTTTCGGGGAGACCCAGTACTTC
14	TRBD1	TRBV7-8	TRBJ1-1	-	CASSPRTGDTEAFF	TGTGCCAGCAGCCCGCGGACAGGGGACACTGAAGCTTTCTTT
15	-	TRBV6-1	TRBJ2-7	-	CASGHGGQTSYEQYF	TGTGCCAGCGGCCACGGGGGGCAGACCTCCTACGAGCAGTACTTC
14	-	TRBV5-5	TRBJ2-1	once	CASSATSSYNEQFF	TGTGCCAGCAGCGCGACTAGCTCCTACAATGAGCAGTTCTTC
13	-	TRBV14	TRBJ1-2	-	CASSRSQGYGYTF	TGTGCCAGCAGCCGGAGTCAGGGGTATGGCTACACCTTC
16	TRBD2	TRBV6-6	TRBJ2-7	once	CASSPHWTSGTYEQYF	TGTGCCAGCAGTCCTCATTGGACTAGCGGTACATACGAGCAGTACTTC
14	-	TRBV21-1	TRBJ2-7	-	CASSNSGMPYEQYF	TGTGCCAGCAGCAATTCAGGGATGCCCTACGAGCAGTACTTC
16	TRBD2	TRBV7-2	TRBJ2-7	once	CASSLEAGVVSNKQYF	TGTGCCAGCAGCTTAGAAGCGGGAGTGGTTAGTAACAAGCAGTACTTC
18	-	TRBV7-2	TRBJ2-5	-	CASSLFGLTGARPETQYF	TGTGCCAGCAGCTTATTCGGTTTGACTGGAGCCCGACCAGAGACCCAGTACTTC
19	-	TRBV9	TRBJ2-7	-	CASSGEFPPHLRGAYEQYF	TGTGCCAGCAGCGGGGAATTCCCACCTCATTTACGGGGTGCTTACGAGCAGTACTTC
13	-	TRBV14	TRBJ2-5	-	CASSQQVGETQYF	TGTGCCAGCAGCCAACAGGTCGGAGAGACCCAGTACTTC
14	-	TRBV7-9	TRBJ1-2	-	CASRGEGPYYGYTF	TGTGCCAGCAGAGGGGAGGGCCCCTACTATGGCTACACCTTC
18	TRBD1	TRBV6-4	TRBJ2-6	-	CASRTGTGGAGGANVLTF	TGTGCCAGCAGAACCGGGACAGGGGGTGCTGGTGGGGCCAACGTCCTGACTTTC
17	TRBD1	TRBV27	TRBJ2-6	-	CASSPTGTGSGANVLTF	TGTGCCAGCAGCCCCACCGGGACAGGGTCTGGGGCCAACGTCCTGACTTTC
16	TRBD1	TRBV7-9	TRBJ1-5	-	CASSPVTGAGSQPQHF	TGTGCCAGCAGCCCAGTGACAGGGGCAGGTTCTCAGCCCCAGCATTTT
15	TRBD1	TRBV30	TRBJ1-1	-	CAWKRTGMGNTEAFF	TGTGCCTGGAAGAGGACAGGGATGGGCAACACTGAAGCTTTCTTT
13	-	TRBV4-1	TRBJ1-1	few	CASMVRDFTEAFF	TGCGCCAGTATGGTCCGAGATTTCACTGAAGCTTTCTTT
13	TRBD1	TRBV5-6	TRBJ2-1	-	CASSLTGANEQFF	TGTGCCAGCAGCCTCACAGGGGCCAATGAGCAGTTCTTC
14	-	TRBV30	TRBJ1-1	few	CAWNGDSLNTEAFF	TGTGCCTGGAACGGTGACAGCCTGAACACTGAAGCTTTCTTT
17	TRBD1	TRBV5-1	TRBJ2-1	-	CASSSPSGQVFYNEQFF	TGCGCCAGCAGCTCGCCCTCGGGACAGGTTTTCTACAATGAGCAGTTCTTC